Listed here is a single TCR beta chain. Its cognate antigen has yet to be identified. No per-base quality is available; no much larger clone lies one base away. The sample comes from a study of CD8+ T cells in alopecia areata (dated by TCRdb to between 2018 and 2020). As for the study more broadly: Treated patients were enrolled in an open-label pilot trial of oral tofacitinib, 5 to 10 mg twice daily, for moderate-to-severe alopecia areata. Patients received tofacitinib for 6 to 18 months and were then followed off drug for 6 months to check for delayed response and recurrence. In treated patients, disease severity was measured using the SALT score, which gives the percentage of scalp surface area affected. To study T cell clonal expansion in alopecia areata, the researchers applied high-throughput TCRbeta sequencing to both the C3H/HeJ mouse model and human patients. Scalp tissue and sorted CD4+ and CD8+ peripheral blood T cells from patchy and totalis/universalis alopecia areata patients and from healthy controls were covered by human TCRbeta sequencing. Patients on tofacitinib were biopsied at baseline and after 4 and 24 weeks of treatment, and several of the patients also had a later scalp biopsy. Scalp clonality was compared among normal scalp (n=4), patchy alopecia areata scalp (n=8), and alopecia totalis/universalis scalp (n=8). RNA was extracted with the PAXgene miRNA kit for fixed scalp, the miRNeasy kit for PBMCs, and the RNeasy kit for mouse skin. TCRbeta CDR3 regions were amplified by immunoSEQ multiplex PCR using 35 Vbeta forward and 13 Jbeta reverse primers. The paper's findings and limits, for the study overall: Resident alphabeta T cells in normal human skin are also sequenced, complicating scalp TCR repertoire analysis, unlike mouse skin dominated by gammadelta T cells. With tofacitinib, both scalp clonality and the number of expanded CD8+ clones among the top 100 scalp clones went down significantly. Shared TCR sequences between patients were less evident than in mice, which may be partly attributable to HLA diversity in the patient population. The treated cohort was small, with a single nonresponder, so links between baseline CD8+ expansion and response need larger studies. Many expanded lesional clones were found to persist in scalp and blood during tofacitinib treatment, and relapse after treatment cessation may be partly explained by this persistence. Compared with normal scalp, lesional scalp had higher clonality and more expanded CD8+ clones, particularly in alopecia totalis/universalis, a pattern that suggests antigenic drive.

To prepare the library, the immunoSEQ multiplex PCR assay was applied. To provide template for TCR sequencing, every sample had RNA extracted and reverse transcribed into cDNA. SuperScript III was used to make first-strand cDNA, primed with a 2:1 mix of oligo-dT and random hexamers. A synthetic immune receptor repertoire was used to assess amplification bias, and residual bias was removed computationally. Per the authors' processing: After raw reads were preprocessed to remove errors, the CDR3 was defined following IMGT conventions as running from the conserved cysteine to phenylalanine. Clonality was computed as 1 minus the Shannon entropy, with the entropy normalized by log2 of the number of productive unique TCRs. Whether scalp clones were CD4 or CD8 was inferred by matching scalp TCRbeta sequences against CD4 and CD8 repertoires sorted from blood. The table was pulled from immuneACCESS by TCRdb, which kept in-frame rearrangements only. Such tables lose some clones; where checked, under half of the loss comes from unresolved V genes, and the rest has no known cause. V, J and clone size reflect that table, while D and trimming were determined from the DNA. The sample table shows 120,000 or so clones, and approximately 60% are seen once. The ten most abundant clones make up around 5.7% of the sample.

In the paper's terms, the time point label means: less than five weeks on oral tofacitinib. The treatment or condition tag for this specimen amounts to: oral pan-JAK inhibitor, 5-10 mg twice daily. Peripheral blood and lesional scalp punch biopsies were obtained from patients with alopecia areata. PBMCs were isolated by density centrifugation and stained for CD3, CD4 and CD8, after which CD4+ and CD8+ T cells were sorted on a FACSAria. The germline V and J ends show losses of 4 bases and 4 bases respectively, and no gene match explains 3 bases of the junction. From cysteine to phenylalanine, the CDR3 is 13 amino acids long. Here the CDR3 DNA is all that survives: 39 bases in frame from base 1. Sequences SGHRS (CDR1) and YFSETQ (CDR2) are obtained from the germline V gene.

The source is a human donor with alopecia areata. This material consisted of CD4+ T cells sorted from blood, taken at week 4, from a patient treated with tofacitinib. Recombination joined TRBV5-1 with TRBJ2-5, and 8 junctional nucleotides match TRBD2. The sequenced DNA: TGCGCCAGCAGCGCAACTAGCGGAGAGACCCAGTACTTC. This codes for CASSATSGETQYF.